Listed here are 17 T cell receptor beta chains from one sample, sequenced in a study of shared clonotypes between healthy human individuals. Measured with immunoSEQ multiplex PCR; TCRdb has only the in-frame clones, and not every one. The repertoire holds some 350,000 clones, with less than 85% as singletons. The sequenced sample consisted of memory CD4+ T cells sorted from blood. The subset: CD45RA-negative fraction. All receptors derive from a man aged 30 to 39 in good health.

J is TRBJ2-4 and V is TRBV2; D remains unclear. The CDR3 spans 16 residues. V dropped 2 bases and J dropped 0 bases, with 11 bases sitting between them. The germline CDR1 and CDR2 sequences are SNHLY and FYNNEI. The CDR3 DNA is TGTGCCAGCAGTGAACGGGTCGTAGTAGCCAAAAACATTCAGTACTTC. Its translation is CASSERVVVAKNIQYF.

The V gene is TRBV7-2, the J gene TRBJ2-3; D remains unclear. The V end lost 5 bases, the J end lost 4 bases, and 10 bases lay between the germline ends. Germline lookup yields CDR1 SGHTA and CDR2 FQGNSA. This CDR3 comprises 13 residues. Here the CDR3 reads CASSPPFADTQYF. Written as DNA, the CDR3 is TGTGCCAGCAGCCCTCCGTTTGCAGATACGCAGTATTTT.

The chain combines TRBV7-8 with TRBJ2-1, with D unclear. The V gene's germline CDR1 is SGHVS and CDR2 FQNEAQ. The ends were cut back, 0 bases at V and 2 bases at J, with 8 bases in the middle. The CDR3 loop spans 15 amino acids. Written as DNA, the CDR3 is TGTGCCAGCAGCTTAGCCCCAAATACCTACAATGAGCAGTTCTTC. Its protein product is CASSLAPNTYNEQFF. Based on the CDR3 plus reference TRBV7-8 and TRBJ2-1, the full variable domain is GAGVSQSPRYKVAKRGQDVALRCDPISGHVSLFWYQQALGQGPEFLTYFQNEAQLDKSGLPSDRFFAERPEGSVSTLKIQRTQQEDSAVYLCASSLAPNTYNEQFFGPGTRLTVL.

The genes are TRBV5-5 and TRBJ2-1; no definite D call. There are 12 residues in the CDR3. V was shortened by 4 bases and J by 4 bases, with 6 bases between the two germline ends. Per the germline V gene, CDR1 is SGHKS and CDR2 is YYEKEE (reference sequence). CDR3 DNA: TGTGCCAGCAGCGTAATTTACAATGAGCAGTTCTTC. Translated: CASSVIYNEQFF.

This clone occurred a few times. V and J are TRBV27 and TRBJ2-5; 7 bases agree with TRBD1. The length of the CDR3 is 16 residues. Per germline, CDR1 MNHEY and CDR2 SMNVEV (reference sequence). The ends lost 2 bases at V and 2 bases at J; junction bases unmatched: 8. CDR3 DNA sequence: TGTGCCAGCAGTTTAGGTCGGCAGGGGGTACAAGAGACCCAGTACTTC. It encodes CASSLGRQGVQETQYF.

The J gene is TRBJ2-1, the V gene TRBV7-2, with D perhaps matching TRBD1 (6 bases). Trimming cost V 5 bases and J 9 bases, with 20 bases left between them. Germline CDR1 and CDR2: SGHTA and FQGNSA. The CDR3 runs 15 residues. CDR3 residues: CASSRGQRLMVEQFF. The CDR3 DNA reads as TGTGCCAGCAGCCGGGGACAACGGCTCATGGTTGAGCAGTTCTTC.

The J gene is TRBJ2-5, the V gene TRBV30; D remains unclear. V was clipped by 1 base and J by 5 bases, with 5 bases between them. CDR1 is GTSNPN and CDR2 is SVGIG in the germline V gene (reference sequence). The CDR3 sequence is 11 residues long. In DNA, the CDR3 is TGTGCCTGGAGTGATCGGGAGACCCAGTACTTC. Amino acids: CAWSDRETQYF. Filled out from reference TRBV30 and TRBJ2-5, the complete variable domain reads SQTIHQWPATLVQPVGSPLSLECTVEGTSNPNLYWYRQAAGRGLQLLFYSVGIGQISSEVPQNLSASRPQDRQFILSSKKLLLSDSGFYLCAWSDRETQYFGPGTRLLVL.

J is TRBJ1-2 and V is TRBV5-5, with a possible D match to TRBD1 (6 bases). V was cut by 4 bases and J by 0 bases, with 13 bases left in between. Looked up from germline, CDR1 is SGHKS and CDR2 is YYEKEE (reference sequence). The CDR3 contains 15 residues. CDR3 nucleotide sequence: TGTGCCAGCAGCCCCCGGACAGCGACTAACTATGGCTACACCTTC. Its protein product is CASSPRTATNYGYTF.

This clone was detected only a few times. The V call is TRBV25-1, the J call TRBJ2-6, with D uncertain. Germline CDR1 MGHDK, CDR2 SYGVNS. V was pared by 6 bases and J by 0 bases, with 15 bases between. There are 17 residues in the CDR3. The CDR3 region has the DNA TGTGCCAGCAGCTTGACAAGGACGTACTCTGGGGCCAACGTCCTGACTTTC. It is translated as CASSLTRTYSGANVLTF.

The rearrangement joins TRBV28 to TRBJ2-3; 10 bases match TRBD1. The germline gives CDR1 MDHEN, CDR2 SYDVKM. The CDR3 has 16 amino acids. Unmatched junction bases numbered 10, after V lost 5 bases and J lost 5 bases. CDR3 protein: CASSPSGTGDVDTQYF. CDR3 in DNA: TGTGCCAGCAGTCCCTCCGGGACAGGGGACGTAGATACGCAGTATTTT.

A word on this clone: This sample also contains other DNA sequences that code for the same CDR3. The rearrangement uses TRBV7-9 and TRBJ2-5, with no clear D. CDR3 length: 12 amino acids. Per germline, CDR1 SEHNR and CDR2 FQNEAQ (reference sequence). V dropped 2 bases and J dropped 5 bases, with 6 bases sitting between them. CDR3 region: CASSLLGETQYF. Here the CDR3 DNA reads TGTGCCAGCAGCTTACTAGGGGAGACCCAGTACTTC. The variable domain in full, completed from reference TRBV7-9 and TRBJ2-5, reads DTGVSQNPRHKITKRGQNVTFRCDPISEHNRLYWYRQTLGQGPEFLTYFQNEAQLEKSRLLSDRFSAERPKGSFSTLEIQRTEQGDSAMYLCASSLLGETQYFGPGTRLLVL.

The V gene is TRBV9, the J gene TRBJ2-3; D is ambiguous. The V end lost 0 bases, the J end lost 6 bases, and 8 bases lay between the germline ends. Germline V lookup: CDR1 SGDLS, CDR2 YYNGEE. CDR3 size: 13 residues. CDR3 sequence reads: CASSVVPVDTQYF. CDR3 nucleotide sequence: TGTGCCAGCAGCGTAGTTCCGGTGGATACGCAGTATTTT.

V usage is TRBV25-1 and J usage is TRBJ2-3; D unclear. The V end was cut by 4 bases, the J end by 2 bases, with 7 bases between. Per the germline V gene, CDR1 is MGHDK and CDR2 is SYGVNS. This CDR3 region has 13 residues. CDR3 coding DNA: TGTGCCAGCAGTGCTCGAGACACAGATACGCAGTATTTT. This gives the protein CASSARDTDTQYF.

The rearrangement links TRBV9 to TRBJ2-7, with D tentatively TRBD1 or TRBD2 (6 bases each). The germline V gene encodes CDR1 SGDLS and CDR2 YYNGEE. Between the trimmed V and J ends, which lost 5 bases and 5 bases, there was a span of 14 bases. The CDR3 is made up of 13 amino acids. The DNA of the CDR3 is TGTGCCAGCAGTGCGGGACATTGGGACGAGCAGTACTTC. This encodes CASSAGHWDEQYF.

V gene TRBV2 combines with J gene TRBJ1-5, with 7 bases matching TRBD1. The CDR3 runs 16 residues. CDR1 is SNHLY, CDR2 FYNNEI, per germline. V lost 6 bases, J lost 0 bases, and 8 bases stayed unmatched. Here the CDR3 reads CASSDREGYSNQPQHF. The CDR3 nucleotides are TGTGCCAGCAGCGACAGGGAGGGTTATAGCAATCAGCCCCAGCATTTT.

The chain combines TRBV30 with TRBJ1-5; D unclear. Trimming took 1 base from V and 3 from J, leaving 4 bases between them. This CDR3 has 12 amino acids. Germline V gene sequence: CDR1 GTSNPN, CDR2 SVGIG (reference sequence). For the CDR3, the DNA is TGTGCCTGGAGTGGACCCAATCAGCCCCAGCATTTT. It codes for CAWSGPNQPQHF. The full variable domain, in which reference TRBV30 and TRBJ1-5 provide the parts outside the CDR3, is SQTIHQWPATLVQPVGSPLSLECTVEGTSNPNLYWYRQAAGRGLQLLFYSVGIGQISSEVPQNLSASRPQDRQFILSSKKLLLSDSGFYLCAWSGPNQPQHFGDGTRLSIL.

The chain combines TRBV5-4 with TRBJ1-2; D possibly corresponds to TRBD1 (5 bases). V lost 4 bases to trimming and J lost 9 bases, with 22 bases between them. CDR1 and CDR2 (germline): SGHNT, YYREEE (reference sequence). The CDR3 has 15 amino acids. Written as DNA, the CDR3 is TGTGCCAGCAGCCCACCGCCGACATTCGGACAAAGCTACACCTTC. Translation: CASSPPPTFGQSYTF.